This record looks at one T cell receptor beta chain sequence and its context. This clonotype has just a few counts. No cognate antigen has been identified for it. Per-base qualities were not stored, and no clone one base away is much larger. Preparation of the library involved 5' RACE. TCRdb names NextSeq 500 as the instrument used. In the TCR library protocol, unique molecular identifiers were attached to individual cDNA molecules to correct for PCR bias and sequencing error. TCR alpha and beta chains were both sequenced, and the abundances of alpha and beta sequences in each sample were closely correlated with each other. The published analysis was carried out like this. Decombinator V4 was used to perform V gene, J gene and CDR3 annotation of TCR sequences. Expanded TCRs were defined as changing significantly between any two time points under a Poisson model with p below 0.0001. Abundances of TCRs were expressed as counts per million after normalisation to the total number of TCRs sequenced in each sample. MAIT TCRs were defined by TRAV1-2 paired with TRAJ12, TRAJ20 or TRAJ33, and iNKT TCRs by TRAV10 paired with TRAJ18. VDJdb, accessed 1 November 2021, was searched for CMV, EBV and SARS-CoV-2 annotated TCRs, with TCRs annotated for multiple antigens excluded. TCRdb applied fastp at Q25 and MiXCR to the public reads, then kept only in-frame beta chains. Every CDR3 protein is listed once, alongside the most common genes and DNA of its rows. Here the V and J calls rest on TCRdb's processing, not on the authors' analysis. This sample gives around 82,000 distinct CDR3 sequences in total; roughly 14% of them show up just once. The ten largest clones capture around 0.5% of the sample.

CDR1 DFQATT and CDR2 SNEGSKA were looked up in the germline V gene (reference sequence). Trimming removed 5 bases from V and 8 bases from J, leaving 13 bases between the germline ends. Measured from the cysteine to the phenylalanine, the CDR3 is 12 residues long. Only the CDR3 part of the read is kept: 36 bases, read in frame from the first base. This was a case-control study nested in a cohort of healthcare workers in London, UK, who had nasopharyngeal swab PCR tests and blood samples taken every week. Healthcare workers were recruited between 23 and 31 March 2020, during the week of the UK lockdown, and were followed weekly for up to about 15 weeks. This record belongs to a study of early T cells in non-severe SARS-CoV-2 infection (dated by TCRdb to about 2021). At the level of the whole study: Bulk RNA from unsorted whole blood was used for TCR sequencing, so alpha and beta chains could not be paired.

Results the study describes overall, beyond this receptor: VDJdb matching was skewed toward anti-spike CD8 responses and likely underestimated virus-specific expansions by missing private and CD4 specificities.

The source material was whole blood. This TCR derives from an adult who was a healthcare worker with PCR-confirmed SARS-CoV-2 infection or an uninfected control (not recorded which). The chain employs TRBV20-1 and TRBJ2-1; no D gene call is confident. The CDR3 corresponds to CSAAPLVDEQFF. The nucleotide sequence reads as follows: TGCAGTGCTGCGCCCCTTGTCGATGAGCAGTTCTTC.